This T cell receptor beta chain was captured in a study of cytotoxic CD8 clonotypes in ibrutinib-treated CLL. CDR3 length equals 15 residues. V lost 3 bases and J lost 6, with 17 bases in between. CDR1 is SGHDN, CDR2 FVKESK, per germline. Sequenced by immunoSEQ multiplex PCR; TCRdb stores in-frame clones only, minus some. The table shows 100,000 to 150,000 clones, with 70% to 90% occurring only once. Concerning this clone itself: Its antigen remains unidentified.

Study-level points and caveats: At ibrutinib response, clonality increased, and at progression it declined back toward baseline.

This TCR derives from a human donor with chronic lymphocytic leukemia. V and J are TRBV14 and TRBJ1-2; weak D call: TRBD1 (6 bases). The specimen was PBMCs, collected after 24 months of ibrutinib treatment. The CDR3 is CASSHGAGGVDGYTF. DNA for the CDR3: TGTGCCAGCAGCCATGGGGCCGGGGGCGTCGATGGCTACACCTTC. Full variable domain (rest looked up from reference TRBV14 and TRBJ1-2): EAGVTQFPSHSVIEKGQTVTLRCDPISGHDNLYWYRRVMGKEIKFLLHFVKESKQDESGMPNNRFLAERTGGTYSTLKVQPAELEDSGVYFCASSHGAGGVDGYTFGSGTRLTVV.